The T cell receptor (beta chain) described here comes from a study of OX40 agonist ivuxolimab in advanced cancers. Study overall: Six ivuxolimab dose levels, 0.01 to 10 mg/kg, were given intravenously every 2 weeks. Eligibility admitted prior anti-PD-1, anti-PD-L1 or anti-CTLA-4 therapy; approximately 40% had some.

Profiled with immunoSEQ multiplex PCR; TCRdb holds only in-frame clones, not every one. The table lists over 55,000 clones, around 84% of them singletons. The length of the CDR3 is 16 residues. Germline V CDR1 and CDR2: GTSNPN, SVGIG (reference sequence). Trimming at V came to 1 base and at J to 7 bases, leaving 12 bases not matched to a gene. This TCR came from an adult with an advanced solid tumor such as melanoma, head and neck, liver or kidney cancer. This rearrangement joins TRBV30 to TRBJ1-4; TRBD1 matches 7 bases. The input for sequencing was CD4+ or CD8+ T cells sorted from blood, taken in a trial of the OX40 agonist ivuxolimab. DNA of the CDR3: TGTGCCTGGAGTGGGTTTGGACGGGGGGACAGTGAAAAACTGTTTTTT. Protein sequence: CAWSGFGRGDSEKLFF.